Listed here are 10 T cell receptor delta chains from one sample, sequenced in a study of γδ T cells in repeated Plasmodium falciparum infection. Gammadelta T cells were flow-sorted from PBMC into Vgamma9/Vdelta2+ and Vdelta2-negative populations for bulk analysis. TCRdb reprocessed the multiplex PCR reads through CATT. Counted here are tens of thousands of delta-chain clones, approximately 0.96% occurring once; the ten biggest clones make up around a tenth. Sample: gamma-delta T cells from blood. The source of these receptors is a pool of human donors (malaria-infected and uninfected, not separated).

This clone was detected a few times. A read error likely explains this, since a far larger clone differs by one base. At the DNA level, this CDR3 is encoded by other sequences in the same sample as well. The rearrangement links TRDV1 to TRDJ1; 9 positions agree with TRDD2. TCRdb gives no J gene; it was assigned here by matching the DNA to germline. Germline CDR1 TSWWSYY, CDR2 QGS. The trim removed 5 bases at V and 0 bases at J, leaving 13 bases unmatched. The CDR3 is 18 residues long. CDR3 bases: TGTGCTCTTGGGAACCTTCCTACGAAGTCTACATACACCGATAAACTCATCTTT. This gives the protein CALGNLPTKSTYTDKLIF.

Notes on this clone: This DNA translates differently at residue 7 from the TCRdb protein, which is that of a much larger clone; a read error is likely, and the protein shown is the DNA's own translation. The rearrangement uses TRDV2 and TRDJ1; 7 bases align to TRDD3. V shed 1 base, J shed 0 bases, and the junction held 7 bases outside the gene matches. Per the germline V gene, CDR1 is GEAIGNYY and CDR2 is EKD. The CDR3 totals 16 residues. The CDR3 reads CACDTVGGGYTDKLIF. In DNA form, the CDR3 reads TGTGCCTGTGACACAGTAGGAGGGGGATACACCGATAAACTCATCTTT.

This clone has only a few counts. A read error likely explains why the TCRdb protein, taken from a much larger clone, differs from this DNA's translation at residue 6; the protein shown is translated from the DNA. The chain uses TRDV2 and TRDJ1; TRDD3 agrees at 12 bases. TCRdb leaves out the J gene; it was filled in here by matching the DNA to germline. Germline V CDR1 and CDR2: GEAIGNYY, EKD. The junction had 15 bases not matched to a gene; V was cut back by 0 bases and J by 8 bases. The CDR3 runs to 18 residues. CDR3 coding DNA: TGTGCCTGTGACACCGCCGGACTGGGGGATACTGGTCGGGGAAAACTCATCTTT. This gives the protein CACDTAGLGDTGRGKLIF.

This clone has just a few counts. A far larger clone is just one base off, so this is likely a read error. In the same sample, other DNA sequences code for this CDR3. The chain couples TRDV1 to TRDJ1; the D gene is possibly TRDD3 (7 bases). The J gene comes from matching the DNA to germline here; TCRdb lacks it. Trimming left V 4 bases short and J 4 bases short, with 25 bases between. Germline CDR1 is TSWWSYY and CDR2 is QGS. The CDR3 contains 18 residues. As DNA, the CDR3 is TGTGCTCTTGGGGTCCCGCTTCCTCCGTTCTCTGGGGGCGATAAACTCATCTTT. Its translation is CALGVPLPPFSGGDKLIF.

Of note for this clone: TCRdb attributes to this sequence the protein of a much larger clone, which differs from the DNA translation at residue 10; a read error is likely, and the protein displayed is translated from the DNA. No J gene was assigned, while the V gene was called as TRDV1. Per the germline V gene, CDR1 is TSWWSYY and CDR2 is QGS. The CDR3 spans 12 residues. The CDR3 spells CALGEWGGKPIF. As DNA, the CDR3 is TGTGCTCTTGGGGAATGGGGGGGAAAACCCATCTTT.

As regards this clone: The protein held in TCRdb is that of a much larger clone and does not match this DNA's translation at residue 20, likely because of a read error; the protein shown is translated from the DNA. The rearrangement joins TRDV1 to TRDJ1; 9 bases map to TRDD3. The J gene, absent from TCRdb, was called here by matching the DNA to germline. The CDR3 covers 23 residues. Germline V gene data show CDR1 as TSWWSYY and CDR2 as QGS. The CDR3: CALGDPLGPTKSTGGLNTDRLIF. CDR3 bases: TGTGCTCTTGGGGATCCGTTGGGTCCTACAAAATCTACTGGGGGACTAAACACCGATAGACTCATCTTT.

This clone has at least ten counts. This DNA's translation and the protein TCRdb lists, from a much larger clone, do not match at residue 6, likely due to a read error; the protein shown is translated from the DNA. V gene TRDV2 combines with J gene TRDJ1, with 12 positions matching TRDD3. The J gene, not given by TCRdb, was assigned here from a germline match of the nucleotide sequence. Looked up from germline, CDR1 is GEAIGNYY and CDR2 is EKD. CDR3 length equals 18 residues. The ends lost 1 base at V and 1 base at J; junction bases unmatched: 9. CDR3 sequence (DNA): TGTGCCTGTGACACGACTACTGGGGGATACTCGTCCACCGATAAACTCATCTTT. Amino acid sequence: CACDTTTGGYSSTDKLIF.

In its sample, this clone was seen a few times. TCRdb's protein for this DNA is that of a much larger clone and differs from the translation at residue 16, likely a read error; the protein shown is the DNA translation. CDR3: CACDSHKMLGDPYTDELIF. CDR3 bases: TGTGCCTGTGACTCACACAAGATGCTGGGGGACCCGTACACCGATGAACTCATCTTT. The chain links TRDV2 to TRDJ1, with TRDD3 matching 8 bases. Because TCRdb records no J gene, it was assigned here through a match of the DNA to germline. The CDR3 runs 19 residues. Germline V lookup: CDR1 GEAIGNYY, CDR2 EKD.

This clone was counted between two and nine times. With a far larger clone one base away, a read error is the likely cause. The same CDR3 arises from other DNA sequences in this sample as well. This sequence joins TRDV2 and TRDJ1, with TRDD3 matching over 9 bases. CDR1 is GEAIGNYY, CDR2 EKD, per germline. There are 15 residues in the CDR3. V lost 4 bases, J lost 0 bases, and 5 bases stayed unmatched. The CDR3 coding sequence is TGTGCCTGTGAAAGGCTGGGGGATGACACCGATAAACTCATCTTT. This encodes CACERLGDDTDKLIF.

This clone showed up just a few times. TCRdb has a much larger clone's protein, which differs at residue 17 from the translation of this DNA, likely because of a read error; what is shown is the protein translated from the DNA. TRDV1 is the V gene, and the J gene was not called; the table gives TRDD3 as D, unverified against the DNA. CDR3 length equals 18 residues. The germline CDR1 and CDR2 sequences are TSWWSYY and QGS. CDR3 amino acids: CALGELPVGDDYTDKLTF. The DNA of the CDR3 is TGTGCTCTTGGGGAACTTCCGGTGGGGGACGACTACACCGATAAACTCACCTTT.